The table lists the clone carrying this T cell receptor (beta chain) with a few counts. Its cognate antigen is unknown. The likely explanation is a read error, given a far larger clone one base away. Sequencing was at deep level. DNA from unsorted PBMC was sequenced on ten immunoSEQ deep assay plates. Original handling: ImmunoSEQ junction-only sequences lacked quality scores, so their filtering differed. The method was immunoSEQ multiplex PCR; TCRdb's version includes in-frame clones alone and lacks a portion of them. That table furnishes V, J and clone size, whereas the DNA furnished D and trimming. Here the sample spans more than 400,000 clones, approximately 81% being singletons. This record belongs to a study of shared clonotypes between healthy human individuals. Overall study results and limits: Blood alone was sampled, and tissue repertoires likely differ.

Trimming took off 4 bases at V and 0 bases at J, with 11 bases between the two ends. CDR1 and CDR2 (germline): GTSNPN, SVGIG (reference sequence). CDR3 length: 14 residues. Sequencing was carried out using PBMCs. The chain joins TRBV30 to TRBJ2-3; no firm D call. The receptor comes from a woman between 40 and 55 years old in good health. Some clones in this sample may be carry-over from other donors' samples. The CDR3 protein is CAWMRWRSTDTQYF. CDR3 in DNA: TGTGCCTGGATGAGGTGGAGAAGCACAGATACGCAGTATTTT.